This T cell receptor beta chain was retrieved from a study of type 1 regulatory T cells. About the study: T-allo10 is an in vitro-generated, Tr1-enriched CD4 T cell product specific for alloantigen.

Study-wide points: Type 1 regulatory T cells had a more restricted TCR repertoire than non-type 1 regulatory T cells.

Via MiXCR, TCRdb re-called the reads, giving one row per CDR3 protein. The sample lists fewer than 75,000 distinct CDR3 sequences, nearly 50% seen once, with about 2% in the top ten. About this clonotype itself: What it recognizes is unknown.

Trimming pared 1 base from V and 8 bases from J, leaving 11 bases between. The CDR3 sequence is 13 residues long. Germline-derived CDR1 and CDR2 are LGHDT and YNNKEL (reference sequence). The origin of this receptor is a human donor in good health. This chain uses TRBV3-1 with TRBJ1-2; no clear D gene. The sample taken for sequencing was cultured non-Tr1 T cells, either the whole culture or a sorted T cell fraction (not recorded which). The CDR3 spells CASSQGSGRGYTF. In nucleotides, the CDR3 is TGTGCCAGCAGCCAAGGCTCAGGCAGGGGCTACACCTTC. The whole variable domain, filled in from reference TRBV3-1 and TRBJ1-2, reads DTAVSQTPKYLVTQMGNDKSIKCEQNLGHDTMYWYKQDSKKFLKIMFSYNNKELIINETVPNRFSPKSPDKAHLNLHINSLELGDSAVYFCASSQGSGRGYTFGSGTRLTVV.